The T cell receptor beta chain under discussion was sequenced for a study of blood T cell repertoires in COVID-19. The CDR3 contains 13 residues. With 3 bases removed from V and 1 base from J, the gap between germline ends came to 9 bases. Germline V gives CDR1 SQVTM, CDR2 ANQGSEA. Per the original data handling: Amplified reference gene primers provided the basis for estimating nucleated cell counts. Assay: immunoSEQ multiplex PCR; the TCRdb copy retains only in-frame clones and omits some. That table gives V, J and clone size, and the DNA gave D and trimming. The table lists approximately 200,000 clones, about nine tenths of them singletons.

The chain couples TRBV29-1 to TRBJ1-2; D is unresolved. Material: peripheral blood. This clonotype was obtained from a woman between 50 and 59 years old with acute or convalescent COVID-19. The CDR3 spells CSVDRQFNYGYTF. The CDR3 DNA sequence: TGCAGCGTTGACCGCCAGTTTAACTATGGCTACACCTTC. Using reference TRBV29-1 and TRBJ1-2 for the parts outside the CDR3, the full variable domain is SAVISQKPSRDICQRGTSLTIQCQVDSQVTMMFWYRQQPGQSLTLIATANQGSEATYESGFVIDKFPISRPNLTFSTLTVSNMSPEDSSIYLCSVDRQFNYGYTFGSGTRLTVV.